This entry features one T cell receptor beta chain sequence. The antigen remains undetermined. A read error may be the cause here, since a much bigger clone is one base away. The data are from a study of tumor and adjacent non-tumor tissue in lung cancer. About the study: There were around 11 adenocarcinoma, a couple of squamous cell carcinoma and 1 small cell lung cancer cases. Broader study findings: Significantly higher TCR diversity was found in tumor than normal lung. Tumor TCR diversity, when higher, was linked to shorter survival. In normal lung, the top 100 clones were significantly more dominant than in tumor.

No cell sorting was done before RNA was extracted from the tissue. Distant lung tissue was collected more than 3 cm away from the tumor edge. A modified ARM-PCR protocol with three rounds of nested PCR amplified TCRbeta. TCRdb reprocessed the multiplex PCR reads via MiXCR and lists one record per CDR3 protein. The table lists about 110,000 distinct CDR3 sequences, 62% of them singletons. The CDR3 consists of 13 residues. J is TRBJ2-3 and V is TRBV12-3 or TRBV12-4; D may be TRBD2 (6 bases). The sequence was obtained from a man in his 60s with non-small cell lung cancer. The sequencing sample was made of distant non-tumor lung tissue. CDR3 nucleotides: TGTGCCAGCAAGGAGGGACGCACAGATATGCAGTATTTT. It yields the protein CASKEGRTDMQYF.